The 30 T cell receptor beta chains below come from one sample, sequenced in a study of siplizumab effects on memory and regulatory T cells. Only in-frame clones appear in the TCRdb table, and some are missing; sequencing was by immunoSEQ multiplex PCR. Of under 100,000 clones listed, roughly 94% are singletons. Sequencing was carried out using non-Treg CD4+ T cells sorted from blood. The receptors derive from a human donor in good health.

The chain links TRBV4-1 to TRBJ2-5, with TRBD2 identical over 8 bases. V trimming: 7 bases; J trimming: 5 bases; junction bases outside the gene matches: 12. The CDR3 is 15 residues long. Per the germline V gene, CDR1 is MGHRA and CDR2 is YSYEKL. DNA for the CDR3: TGCGCCAGCAACGATGCCGGGACTAGTGTCGAGACCCAGTACTTC. Amino acids: CASNDAGTSVETQYF.

V usage is TRBV28 and J usage is TRBJ2-4; D may be TRBD1 or TRBD2 (5 bases each). The CDR3 spans 15 residues. The germline CDR1 and CDR2 sequences are MDHEN and SYDVKM. The V end lost 5 bases, the J end lost 4 bases, and 15 bases lay between the germline ends. CDR3 DNA: TGTGCCAGCAGTCCACCATGGGGACCAAAAAACATTCAGTACTTC. It encodes CASSPPWGPKNIQYF.

The CDR3 here is CASSYSRLADEQYF. The CDR3 DNA sequence: TGTGCCAGCAGTTACTCTAGGCTAGCGGACGAGCAGTACTTC. The chain recombines TRBV6-5 with TRBJ2-7, with 7 positions matching TRBD2. V trimming: 0 bases; J trimming: 5 bases; junction bases outside the gene matches: 4. The CDR3 contains 14 residues. Germline values: CDR1 MNHEY, CDR2 SVGAGI.

The V call is TRBV29-1, the J call TRBJ1-2; 7 bases line up with TRBD1. V lost 4 bases and J lost 4; bases outside the gene matches: 9. Germline CDR1 SQVTM, CDR2 ANQGSEA. The CDR3 is 14 amino acids. CDR3 DNA sequence: TGCAGCGTTGCCTCTCACCGGGACAGCTATGGCTACACCTTC. Protein product: CSVASHRDSYGYTF.

The V call is TRBV27, the J call TRBJ2-7; either TRBD1 or TRBD2 may fit D (5 bases each). The germline V gene has CDR1 MNHEY and CDR2 SMNVEV (reference sequence). The CDR3 covers 14 residues. Trimming shortened V by 3 bases and J by 6 bases, and 15 bases separated the two germline ends. Here the CDR3 reads CASSFRAGTAEQYF. For the CDR3, the DNA is TGTGCCAGCAGTTTTCGGGCAGGGACCGCCGAGCAGTACTTC.

The gene calls are TRBV12-1 and TRBJ1-5. TRBV12-1 is deemed a pseudogene. The CDR3 runs to 13 residues. The CDR3 here is CAPARWNNQPQHF. CDR3 coding DNA: TGTGCCCCAGCAAGATGGAACAATCAGCCCCAGCATTTT.

The chain has TRBV9 and TRBJ1-2; D gene ambiguous. V shed 0 bases and J shed 1 base, with 4 bases lying between them. This CDR3 contains 13 residues. From germline, CDR1 is SGDLS and CDR2 YYNGEE. CDR3 in amino acids: CASSVGVNYGYTF. The DNA for the CDR3 is TGTGCCAGCAGCGTAGGGGTTAACTATGGCTACACCTTC. The whole variable domain, remainder taken from reference TRBV9 and TRBJ1-2, is DSGVTQTPKHLITATGQRVTLRCSPRSGDLSVYWYQQSLDQGLQFLIQYYNGEERAKGNILERFSAQQFPDLHSELNLSSLELGDSALYFCASSVGVNYGYTFGSGTRLTVV.

The rearrangement uses TRBV5-4 and TRBJ2-6; D is unresolved. Trimming took off 2 bases at V and 0 bases at J, with 3 bases between the two ends. CDR3 size: 14 residues. Germline-derived CDR1 and CDR2 are SGHNT and YYREEE (reference sequence). The CDR3 sequence: CASSFNSGANVLTF. The CDR3 DNA reads as TGTGCCAGCAGCTTTAACTCTGGGGCCAACGTCCTGACTTTC.

The chain has TRBV2 and TRBJ1-2; D gene uncertain. Trimming pared 1 base from V and 4 bases from J, leaving 10 bases between. The CDR3 has 14 residues. Germline CDR1 SNHLY, CDR2 FYNNEI. The CDR3 DNA sequence: TGTGCCAGCAGTGAAGAGCGTGGGAGCTATGGCTACACCTTC. Its protein is CASSEERGSYGYTF.

This rearrangement joins TRBV11-1 to TRBJ1-1, with D unresolved. The CDR3 runs 14 residues. V lost 5 bases and J lost 6, with 16 bases in between. CDR1 and CDR2 from the germline V gene are SGHAT and FQDESV (reference sequence). The CDR3 sequence is CASSRGSGSAEAFF. CDR3 coding DNA: TGTGCCAGCAGCCGGGGTTCCGGCAGCGCTGAAGCTTTCTTT. The variable domain in full, completed from reference TRBV11-1 and TRBJ1-1, reads EAEVAQSPRYKITEKSQAVAFWCDPISGHATLYWYRQILGQGPELLVQFQDESVVDDSQLPKDRFSAERLKGVDSTLKIQPAELGDSAMYLCASSRGSGSAEAFFGQGTRLTVV.

The rearrangement links TRBV14 to TRBJ2-5; D not resolved. Germline CDR1 is SGHDN and CDR2 is FVKESK. This CDR3 has 12 residues. V shed 4 bases and J shed 5 bases, with 8 bases lying between them. The CDR3 sequence: CASSPFPETQYF. CDR3 DNA sequence: TGTGCCAGCAGCCCGTTCCCGGAGACCCAGTACTTC.

The chain employs TRBV6-5 and TRBJ1-2; D is unresolved. Germline values: CDR1 MNHEY, CDR2 SVGAGI. The CDR3 loop spans 12 amino acids. Trimming pared 4 bases from V and 4 bases from J, leaving 7 bases between. The CDR3 region is CASSSYPYGYTF. The CDR3 coding sequence is TGTGCCAGCAGTTCCTACCCCTATGGCTACACCTTC.

The V and J genes are TRBV28 and TRBJ2-1; 7 bases fit TRBD2. This CDR3 has 12 residues. The V segment lost 5 bases and the J segment 12 bases; nucleotides outside the gene matches: 7. Germline V gene sequence: CDR1 MDHEN, CDR2 SYDVKM. The DNA of the CDR3 is TGTGCCAGCAGTCCACTAGCGTCGGCGCAGTTCTTC. It yields the protein CASSPLASAQFF. The full variable domain, in which reference TRBV28 and TRBJ2-1 provide the parts outside the CDR3, is DVKVTQSSRYLVKRTGEKVFLECVQDMDHENMFWYRQDPGLGLRLIYFSYDVKMKEKGDIPEGYSVSREKKERFSLILESASTNQTSMYLCASSPLASAQFFGPGTRLTVL.

The chain is built from TRBV19 and TRBJ1-5; 7 positions agree with TRBD1. The V and J ends lost 4 bases and 2 bases, in that order; junction bases with no gene match: 11. Germline lookup yields CDR1 LNHDA and CDR2 SQIVND (reference sequence). The CDR3 totals 17 residues. For the CDR3, the DNA is TGTGCCAGTAGTAACCTCAGGACAGGCAGGGGCAATCAGCCCCAGCATTTT. Residues: CASSNLRTGRGNQPQHF.

The rearrangement uses TRBV5-1 and TRBJ1-1; TRBD1 agrees at 8 bases. Germline V gene data show CDR1 as SGHRS and CDR2 as YFSETQ. The CDR3 is 14 amino acids. The J segment lost 1 base and the V segment lost 4 bases, leaving 3 bases of the junction unmatched. CDR3: CASSTGQENTEAFF. The CDR3 region has the DNA TGCGCCAGCAGCACGGGACAGGAGAACACTGAAGCTTTCTTT.

The chain employs TRBV11-2 and TRBJ2-5, with TRBD2 as a possible D gene (6 bases). The J call could be wrong; TRBJ2-7 is a better fit for the DNA end. CDR1 SGHAT and CDR2 FQNNGV come from the germline V gene. The CDR3 contains 12 residues. CDR3 amino acids: CFGRSGPYEQYF. CDR3 nucleotides: TGTTTCGGGAGAAGTGGACCCTACGAGCAGTACTTC.

The chain combines TRBV18 with TRBJ1-2; a possible D gene is TRBD1 (6 bases). CDR3 length equals 13 residues. Per the germline V gene, CDR1 is KGHSH and CDR2 is LQKENI. Trimming removed 5 bases from V and 4 bases from J, with 11 bases in between. The CDR3: CASSVDRIYGYTF. CDR3 in DNA: TGTGCCAGCTCAGTCGACAGGATCTATGGCTACACCTTC.

The V call is TRBV30, the J call TRBJ1-6; D unclear. Trimming removed 0 bases from V and 6 bases from J, with 12 bases in between. CDR1 is GTSNPN, CDR2 SVGIG, per germline (reference sequence). CDR3 size: 15 residues. CDR3 loop: CAWSVRRVVNSPLHF. In DNA form, the CDR3 reads TGTGCCTGGAGTGTAAGGAGGGTCGTTAATTCACCCCTCCACTTT.

J is TRBJ2-7 and V is TRBV6-1; TRBD2 agrees at 9 bases. The CDR3 sequence is 15 residues long. The germline CDR1 and CDR2 sequences are MNHNS and SASEGT. After removal of 1 base from V and 3 bases from J, the junction contained 4 bases not matched to a gene. The CDR3 DNA reads as TGTGCCAGCAGTGAAGGTAGCGGGAGCTTCTACGAGCAGTACTTC. Its protein is CASSEGSGSFYEQYF.

V gene TRBV10-2 combines with J gene TRBJ2-1, with 12 bases identical to TRBD2. Per germline, CDR1 WSHSY and CDR2 SAAADI. The CDR3 is 16 amino acids. V lost 0 bases and J lost 8; bases outside the gene matches: 5. In nucleotides, the CDR3 is TGCGCCAGCAGTGAGTCACTAGCGGGAGGAAGGCATGAGCAGTTCTTC. Translated, it gives CASSESLAGGRHEQFF.

The chain combines TRBV5-1 with TRBJ2-2, with TRBD2 matching 11 bases. The CDR3 length is 19 residues. In germline, CDR1 is SGHRS, CDR2 YFSETQ. V dropped 1 base and J dropped 6; count of bases not matched to a gene: 14. CDR3 sequence (DNA): TGCGCCAGCAGCTTGTCGGCTAGCGGGAGGATCCCGGGAGCCGGGGAGCTGTTTTTT. Translating it yields CASSLSASGRIPGAGELFF.

The V and J genes are TRBV10-3 and TRBJ2-1; possibly TRBD1 or TRBD2 for D (7 bases each). The CDR3 runs 15 residues. V lost 3 bases, J lost 6 bases, and 15 bases lay in between. Germline values: CDR1 ENHRY, CDR2 SYGVKD. CDR3 in amino acids: CAISESGTVRNEQFF. The CDR3 bases are TGTGCCATCAGTGAAAGCGGGACAGTCCGCAATGAGCAGTTCTTC.

The chain is built from TRBV2 and TRBJ1-1; 8 bases match TRBD1. The CDR3 consists of 20 residues. The germline V gene encodes CDR1 SNHLY and CDR2 FYNNEI. The junction had 27 bases not matched to a gene; V was cut back by 8 bases and J by 4 bases. CDR3 in DNA: TGTGCCAGCTTTTTTATAGGACAGGGAGTTGAGAATGGTTTTCGCACTGAAGCTTTCTTT. This translates into CASFFIGQGVENGFRTEAFF.

This clone showed up just once. This chain connects TRBV6-5 to TRBJ2-1, with D possibly matching TRBD1 (6 bases). The V gene's germline CDR1 is MNHEY and CDR2 SVGAGI. The CDR3 sequence is 14 residues long. V lost 4 bases, J lost 5 bases, and 12 bases lay in between. The CDR3 DNA reads as TGTGCCAGCAGTTTCCAGGGGCTAAACAATGAGCAGTTCTTC. It translates to CASSFQGLNNEQFF.

DNA of the CDR3: TGTGCCAGCAGCCAATCGGGCGTGCTAGCCAAAAACATTCAGTACTTC. Translating gives CASSQSGVLAKNIQYF. The chain uses TRBV5-4 and TRBJ2-4, with D unclear. V lost 4 bases, J lost 0 bases, and 14 bases lay in between. The CDR3 spans 16 residues. Germline CDR1 and CDR2: SGHNT and YYREEE (reference sequence).

The chain combines TRBV7-9 with TRBJ1-1, with 7 bases identical to TRBD1. Germline V gene sequence: CDR1 SEHNR, CDR2 FQNEAQ (reference sequence). The CDR3 covers 12 residues. V gave up 5 bases and J gave up 7 bases; unmatched junction bases: 4. The CDR3 DNA reads as TGTGCCAGCAGCAGCAGGGGGTTTGAAGCTTTCTTT. Its protein is CASSSRGFEAFF.

The chain carries TRBV2 and TRBJ1-3; the D is unclear. There are 13 residues in the CDR3. The V gene lost 5 bases and the J gene lost 4 bases, with 9 bases spanning the gap. In germline, CDR1 is SNHLY, CDR2 FYNNEI. Written as DNA, the CDR3 is TGTGCCAGCAGTCGCGAACAGGGAAACACCATATATTTT. This gives the protein CASSREQGNTIYF.

The CDR3 sequence: CASSSQVTSGRATDTQYF. In DNA form, the CDR3 reads TGCGCCAGCAGCTCCCAAGTAACCAGCGGGAGGGCCACAGATACGCAGTATTTT. The chain combines TRBV5-1 with TRBJ2-3, with 10 bases fitting TRBD2. The ends lost 3 bases at V and 2 bases at J; junction bases unmatched: 12. The CDR3 covers 18 residues. Germline V CDR1 and CDR2: SGHRS, YFSETQ.

V is TRBV6-5 and J is TRBJ1-2; 7 bases match TRBD1. The ends lost 6 bases at V and 1 base at J; junction bases unmatched: 5. Germline V gene sequence: CDR1 MNHEY, CDR2 SVGAGI. The length of the CDR3 is 14 residues. The CDR3 DNA reads TGTGCCAGCAGCAGACAGGGCCTTAACTATGGCTACACCTTC. Amino acids: CASSRQGLNYGYTF.

The chain links TRBV28 to TRBJ1-1; unclear D gene. This CDR3 has 18 residues. V lost 5 bases to trimming and J lost 4 bases, with 26 bases between them. Per germline, CDR1 MDHEN and CDR2 SYDVKM. CDR3 in amino acids: CASSVRLLDNPLSTEAFF. The CDR3 nucleotides read TGTGCCAGCAGTGTGCGGTTATTAGACAACCCCTTGAGCACTGAAGCTTTCTTT.